The 20 T cell receptor beta chains given below trace back to one sample, sequenced in a study of Ad26.COV2.S vaccination and SARS-CoV-2 variants. Generated by immunoSEQ multiplex PCR, the TCRdb table keeps only in-frame clones and is missing some. The table includes some 370,000 clones, 83% detected once. Sample treatment: approximately 18 received Ad26.COV2.S at low or high dose, single or two shots; several received placebo; per-sample allocation not given. Sample collection was performed on day 63 after the first vaccine or placebo injection. The sequencing used peripheral blood, collected in a trial of Ad26.COV2.S vaccine versus placebo. These receptors were taken from a person aged 18-60 years who received the Ad26.COV2.S COVID-19 vaccine or a placebo.

The V call is TRBV11-3, the J call TRBJ2-1, with 16 bases identical to TRBD2. The CDR3 runs 16 residues. Germline CDR1 is SGHNT and CDR2 is YENEEA. The ends lost 3 bases at V and 8 bases at J; junction bases unmatched: 4. CDR3 region: CASSLGLAGGFYEQFF. CDR3 sequence (DNA): TGTGCCAGCAGCTTGGGACTAGCGGGAGGGTTCTATGAGCAGTTCTTC.

This clone appeared a single time. The V gene is TRBV12-3 or TRBV12-4, the J gene TRBJ2-1; the D is unclear. The germline V and J ends were trimmed by 6 bases and 10 bases, with 7 bases remaining between them. This CDR3 is built from 10 residues. The CDR3 nucleotides read TGTGCCAGCAGCCGCCCGGAGCAGTTCTTC. Residues: CASSRPEQFF.

This clone has only a few counts. This chain connects TRBV28 to TRBJ2-7, with TRBD2 as a possible D gene (6 bases). Germline CDR1 reads MDHEN; CDR2 reads SYDVKM. V was cut by 2 bases and J by 0 bases, with 17 bases left in between. The length of the CDR3 is 17 residues. CDR3 loop: CASSLSQGLGSSYEQYF. DNA of the CDR3: TGTGCCAGCAGTTTAAGTCAGGGACTGGGCAGCTCCTACGAGCAGTACTTC.

The CDR3 here is CASSYQSGGTDTQYF. The CDR3 coding sequence is TGTGCCAGCAGTTATCAAAGCGGGGGCACAGATACGCAGTATTTT. This chain joins TRBV6-9 and TRBJ2-3; the match to TRBD2 covers 7 bases. The V segment lost 2 bases and the J segment 1 base; nucleotides outside the gene matches: 3. This CDR3 spans 15 amino acids. CDR1 is MNHGY and CDR2 is SVAAGI in the germline V gene.

This chain connects TRBV5-6 to TRBJ2-1, with D possibly being TRBD2 (6 bases). CDR3 length equals 14 residues. Germline CDR1 reads SGHDT; CDR2 reads YYEEEE. Trimming stripped 1 base from V and 9 bases from J, with 14 bases between. CDR3 sequence (DNA): TGTGCCAGCAGCTTGTTGGAGGGGAGGAGTGAGCAGTTCTTC. This encodes CASSLLEGRSEQFF.

This chain uses TRBV7-9 with TRBJ1-1; D is undetermined. The CDR3 extends over 14 amino acids. Trimming pared 5 bases from V and 2 bases from J, leaving 12 bases between. CDR1 SEHNR and CDR2 FQNEAQ come from the germline V gene (reference sequence). CDR3 DNA: TGTGCCAGCAGCCCTAGGACGATAAACACTGAAGCTTTCTTT. As protein: CASSPRTINTEAFF.

J is TRBJ2-5 and V is TRBV12-5, with D unresolved. The CDR3 totals 13 residues. Trimming left V 3 bases short and J 4 bases short, with 9 bases between. CDR1 and CDR2 from the germline V gene are LGHNT and FRNRAP. This CDR3 reads CASGFGDPETQYF. CDR3 in DNA: TGTGCTAGTGGTTTCGGTGACCCAGAGACCCAGTACTTC.

This clone has only a few counts. This chain joins TRBV2 and TRBJ2-7; perhaps TRBD2 as D (6 bases). CDR1 SNHLY and CDR2 FYNNEI come from the germline V gene. CDR3 length equals 18 residues. The V and J ends lost 2 bases and 2 bases respectively, with 22 bases between them. In DNA, the CDR3 is TGTGCCAGCAGTGAAATCGGCCGATTCGGGAGTCCCACCTACGAGCAGTACTTC. Translated: CASSEIGRFGSPTYEQYF.

This clone was counted once. The chain recombines TRBV19 with TRBJ2-1; 9 bases map to TRBD2. Germline V gene lookup returns CDR1 LNHDA and CDR2 SQIVND (reference sequence). This CDR3 spans 16 amino acids. Trimming removed 1 base from V and 5 bases from J; junction bases left unmatched: 6. The CDR3 coding sequence is TGTGCCAGTAGTATAGGTCGGCTAGCGGGGAACAATGAGCAGTTCTTC. Translated, it gives CASSIGRLAGNNEQFF.

This CDR3 reads CASSLVGERGYTF. The CDR3 nucleotides read TGTGCCAGCAGTTTAGTCGGGGAAAGGGGCTACACCTTC. The chain combines TRBV27 with TRBJ1-2; D remains unclear. Germline CDR1 reads MNHEY; CDR2 reads SMNVEV (reference sequence). The length of the CDR3 is 13 residues. V was cut by 2 bases and J by 8 bases, with 12 bases left in between.

The V and J genes are TRBV24-1 and TRBJ2-2, with D perhaps matching TRBD1 or TRBD2 (5 bases each). Trimming pared 0 bases from V and 4 bases from J, leaving 5 bases between. Germline V lookup: CDR1 KGHDR, CDR2 SFDVKD. This CDR3 is built from 14 residues. The CDR3, as DNA: TGTGCCACCAGTGATTTGGGGGGCACCGGGGAGCTGTTTTTT. This gives the protein CATSDLGGTGELFF.

The J gene is TRBJ2-7, the V gene TRBV6-5; perhaps TRBD1 as D (6 bases). Germline V gene data show CDR1 as MNHEY and CDR2 as SVGAGI. The V end was cut by 6 bases, the J end by 2 bases, with 11 bases between. The length of the CDR3 is 13 residues. Written as DNA, the CDR3 is TGTGCCAGCAGGCAACAGGGCCCCTACGAGCAGTACTTC. Translated: CASRQQGPYEQYF.

The V and J genes are TRBV30 and TRBJ2-5, with D tentatively TRBD1 (5 bases). V dropped 1 base and J dropped 3 bases, with 9 bases sitting between them. CDR3 size: 13 residues. Germline CDR1 reads GTSNPN; CDR2 reads SVGIG (reference sequence). CDR3 in amino acids: CAWSGSGKETQYF. For the CDR3, the DNA is TGTGCCTGGAGTGGGTCAGGGAAAGAGACCCAGTACTTC.

This chain uses TRBV27 with TRBJ2-1, with D hard to call. This CDR3 spans 14 amino acids. V was shortened by 8 bases and J by 4 bases, with 15 bases between the two germline ends. The V gene's germline CDR1 is MNHEY and CDR2 SMNVEV (reference sequence). The DNA for the CDR3 is TGTGCCAGCGGAAACTCCTATACATACAATGAGCAGTTCTTC. Protein product: CASGNSYTYNEQFF.

This clone was found a few times. V usage is TRBV6-5 and J usage is TRBJ1-3; TRBD1 agrees at 7 bases. This CDR3 has 14 residues. The germline CDR1 and CDR2 sequences are MNHEY and SVGAGI. J was trimmed by 2 bases and V by 6 bases; bases with no gene match: 4. The CDR3 nucleotides read TGTGCCAGCAGATTACAGGGGACTGGAAACACCATATATTTT. This encodes CASRLQGTGNTIYF.

V is TRBV6-1 and J is TRBJ2-5, with a possible D match to TRBD2 (6 bases). Germline values: CDR1 MNHNS, CDR2 SASEGT. The ends were cut back, 0 bases at V and 5 bases at J, with 19 bases in the middle. This CDR3 is 17 amino acids long. CDR3 sequence reads: CASSEAISTGVWETQYF. CDR3 bases: TGTGCCAGCAGTGAAGCAATTTCTACGGGAGTTTGGGAGACCCAGTACTTC.

The chain combines TRBV5-6 with TRBJ2-7, with 9 bases aligning to TRBD1. Germline trimming cut 3 bases from V and 2 bases from J; bases unmatched to any gene: 15. Germline V gene lookup returns CDR1 SGHDT and CDR2 YYEEEE. The CDR3 is 18 residues long. In DNA form, the CDR3 reads TGTGCCAGCAGCTCAATCGGAGGGTGGGACAGGGCGGCCTACGAGCAGTACTTC. Protein sequence: CASSSIGGWDRAAYEQYF.

The chain uses TRBV6-4 and TRBJ1-2; TRBD1 matches at 7 bases. The CDR3 extends over 15 amino acids. Germline CDR1 MRHNA, CDR2 SNTAGT. After removal of 6 bases from V and 2 bases from J, the junction contained 9 bases not matched to a gene. The CDR3 DNA follows: TGTGCCAGCAGGCCGCAGGGGGGTCTAAACTATGGCTACACCTTC. This sequence encodes CASRPQGGLNYGYTF.

This clone has only a few counts. This chain links TRBV2 with TRBJ1-2, with TRBD1 identical over 7 bases. J was trimmed by 4 bases and V by 10 bases; bases with no gene match: 6. The CDR3 spans 12 residues. Looked up from germline, CDR1 is SNHLY and CDR2 is FYNNEI. The CDR3 loop reads CANTGEGYGYTF. CDR3 bases: TGTGCCAATACAGGGGAGGGCTATGGCTACACCTTC.

This sequence joins TRBV30 and TRBJ2-1; tentatively, D is TRBD1 (6 bases). Per the germline V gene, CDR1 is GTSNPN and CDR2 is SVGIG (reference sequence). The CDR3 is made up of 18 amino acids. Deletions cut 3 bases from V and 2 bases from J, with 23 bases between. This CDR3 reads CAWRQGALYRRTYNEQFF. The DNA of the CDR3 is TGTGCCTGGAGACAGGGTGCCCTATATAGAAGGACCTACAATGAGCAGTTCTTC. Drawing the rest from reference TRBV30 and TRBJ2-1, the complete variable domain is SQTIHQWPATLVQPVGSPLSLECTVEGTSNPNLYWYRQAAGRGLQLLFYSVGIGQISSEVPQNLSASRPQDRQFILSSKKLLLSDSGFYLCAWRQGALYRRTYNEQFFGPGTRLTVL.